A single sample is the source of the 28 T cell receptor beta chains below, sequenced in a study of blood T cells in healthy people across ages. Sample-barcoded 5' priming and a J-beta primer mix drove a second PCR of 7 to 11 cycles. One entry per CDR3 protein results from TCRdb running MiXCR on the 5' RACE reads. Of hundreds of thousands of distinct CDR3 sequences in the sample, 25% to 30% were seen once. These sequences were also reported in another study, on T cells of mothers and their children.

The sequencing input was blood. Receptor source: a boy between 5 and 17 years old in good health.

This clonotype came up a few times. V is TRBV28 and J is TRBJ2-3, with D possibly TRBD2 on 6 matching bases. V lost 6 bases and J lost 0, with 22 bases in between. This CDR3 is built from 18 residues. Germline-derived CDR1 and CDR2 are MDHEN and SYDVKM. CDR3 coding DNA: TGTGCCAGCAGCATCTCGAAGGGAATCGGGAGTAGCACAGATACGCAGTATTTT. As protein: CASSISKGIGSSTDTQYF.

Here the CDR3 reads CASSLTLILADTQYF. The CDR3 nucleotides are TGCGCCAGCAGCTTGACATTAATCTTGGCAGATACGCAGTATTTT. The chain carries TRBV5-1 and TRBJ2-3; unclear D gene. Germline-derived CDR1 and CDR2 are SGHRS and YFSETQ. V lost 1 base and J lost 4, with 13 bases in between. CDR3 length: 15 residues.

This clonotype was detected ten times or more. The chain links TRBV18 to TRBJ2-5, with TRBD2 identical over 10 bases. The CDR3 spans 14 residues. CDR1 is KGHSH and CDR2 is LQKENI in the germline V gene. J lost 3 bases, V lost 8 bases, and 6 bases had no gene match. CDR3 nucleotide sequence: TGTGCCAGCAGCCCCGGACTAGCGGAAGAGACCCAGTACTTC. It translates to CASSPGLAEETQYF.

This chain uses TRBV20-1 with TRBJ2-3; TRBD1 matches at 9 bases. CDR1 DFQATT and CDR2 SNEGSKA come from the germline V gene (reference sequence). The trim removed 3 bases at V and 1 base at J, leaving 8 bases unmatched. The CDR3 spans 16 residues. The CDR3 DNA reads TGCAGTGCTAGGATCCACAGGGGGCTCGGCACAGATACGCAGTATTTT. The encoded protein is CSARIHRGLGTDTQYF.

This clonotype was observed a few times. The rearrangement links TRBV15 to TRBJ2-5; 7 nucleotides agree with TRBD1. The CDR3 length is 15 residues. Germline V gene lookup returns CDR1 LNHNV and CDR2 YYDKDF (reference sequence). After removal of 2 bases from V and 4 bases from J, the junction contained 7 bases not matched to a gene. The CDR3 DNA is TGTGCCACCAGCAGAATACAGGGGAATAGAGAGACCCAGTACTTC. Residues: CATSRIQGNRETQYF.

J is TRBJ2-7 and V is TRBV4-1, with D possibly matching TRBD1 (7 bases). CDR3 length: 15 amino acids. Germline CDR1 is MGHRA and CDR2 is YSYEKL. The V gene lost 0 bases and the J gene lost 4 bases, with 13 bases spanning the gap. CDR3: CASSQDPGGKYEQYF. Here the CDR3 DNA reads TGCGCCAGCAGCCAAGATCCAGGGGGGAAGTACGAGCAGTACTTC.

This clonotype has only a few counts. The CDR3 sequence: CASNPRRKPPNEQYF. CDR3 sequence (DNA): TGTGCCAGCAATCCACGTAGGAAGCCTCCCAACGAGCAGTACTTC. This chain connects TRBV28 to TRBJ2-7; D gene uncertain. The CDR3 totals 15 residues. Trimming took 7 bases from V and 5 from J, leaving 21 bases between them. Germline values: CDR1 MDHEN, CDR2 SYDVKM.

This clonotype was seen a handful of times. J is TRBJ2-3 and V is TRBV10-1, with 9 bases lining up with TRBD2. Germline CDR1 and CDR2: WNHNN and SYGVQD (reference sequence). The V and J ends lost 3 bases and 13 bases, in that order; junction bases with no gene match: 14. The CDR3 runs 15 residues. The CDR3 region is CASSEGSSSGAPEYF. The CDR3 nucleotides are TGCGCCAGCAGTGAAGGTTCGTCTAGCGGGGCTCCGGAGTATTTT.

This chain uses TRBV15 with TRBJ2-7; possible D gene TRBD2, 6 bases. V was cut by 4 bases and J by 0 bases, with 16 bases left in between. CDR1 and CDR2 from the germline V gene are LNHNV and YYDKDF (reference sequence). The CDR3 has 16 amino acids. The CDR3 protein is CATSTKREESSYEQYF. For the CDR3, the DNA is TGTGCCACCAGCACAAAAAGGGAGGAAAGCTCCTACGAGCAGTACTTC.

The chain uses TRBV29-1 and TRBJ2-7; 9 bases are a match to TRBD1. CDR1 is SQVTM and CDR2 is ANQGSEA in the germline V gene. The CDR3 is 13 amino acids. The V segment lost 4 bases and the J segment 4 bases; nucleotides outside the gene matches: 5. CDR3 amino acids: CSVGPGQGYEQYF. CDR3 coding DNA: TGCAGCGTTGGTCCCGGACAGGGGTACGAGCAGTACTTC.

The chain carries TRBV4-1 and TRBJ2-5; tentatively, D is TRBD1 or TRBD2 (5 bases each). The J call may be in error: the DNA end matches TRBJ2-7 better. CDR1 and CDR2 (germline): MGHRA, YSYEKL. The CDR3 has 15 residues. The CDR3 DNA follows: TGCGCCAGCAGCCAAGTCCGGGACGGAAACTACGAGCAGTACTTC. The encoded protein is CASSQVRDGNYEQYF.

The V gene is TRBV10-3, the J gene TRBJ1-4, with D possibly TRBD1 on 6 matching bases. Trimming pared 3 bases from V and 8 bases from J, leaving 13 bases between. The CDR3 has 14 amino acids. CDR1 is ENHRY, CDR2 SYGVKD, per germline. The CDR3 sequence is CAISDGQGGEKLFF. The DNA of the CDR3 is TGTGCCATCAGTGATGGGCAAGGGGGGGAAAAACTGTTTTTT.

The table lists this clonotype with a few counts. The rearrangement links TRBV18 to TRBJ1-1; the D is unclear. The germline gives CDR1 KGHSH, CDR2 LQKENI. This CDR3 contains 14 residues. Between the trimmed V and J ends, which lost 0 bases and 4 bases, there was a span of 9 bases. Here the CDR3 DNA reads TGTGCCAGCTCACCACCGGACCCGGTCACTGAAGCTTTCTTT. Translated: CASSPPDPVTEAFF.

This clonotype has a handful of counts. The chain employs TRBV12-3 or TRBV12-4 and TRBJ1-1; D is perhaps TRBD1 (6 bases). The CDR3 spans 13 residues. The germline V and J ends were trimmed by 3 bases and 6 bases, with 11 bases remaining between them. DNA for the CDR3: TGTGCCAGCAGTTTTTTGGGGGCCGCTGAAGCTTTCTTT. This codes for CASSFLGAAEAFF.

The chain couples TRBV29-1 to TRBJ1-6, with D tentatively TRBD1 (5 bases). This CDR3 is built from 14 residues. CDR1 and CDR2 from the germline V gene are SQVTM and ANQGSEA. V lost 1 base and J 7 bases, leaving 11 bases between the germline ends. The CDR3 nucleotides read TGCAGCGTTGAAGTCCAGGGCTCCAATTCACCCCTCCACTTT. Translating it yields CSVEVQGSNSPLHF. Looking up the rest from reference TRBV29-1 and TRBJ1-6 gives the full variable domain: SAVISQKPSRDICQRGTSLTIQCQVDSQVTMMFWYRQQPGQSLTLIATANQGSEATYESGFVIDKFPISRPNLTFSTLTVSNMSPEDSSIYLCSVEVQGSNSPLHFGNGTRLTVT.

This clonotype was counted a single time. This chain joins TRBV7-9 and TRBJ2-5, with D tentatively TRBD1 (5 bases). The tail of the sequence fits TRBJ2-7 better, so the J call may be wrong. The germline V gene has CDR1 SEHNR and CDR2 FQNEAQ (reference sequence). CDR3 length equals 14 residues. The CDR3 DNA is TGTGCCAGCAGCCCGAGACAGCAAACCTACGAGCAGTACTTC. This translates into CASSPRQQTYEQYF.

This clonotype was counted only a few times. The chain employs TRBV19 and TRBJ1-5; weak D call: TRBD1 (6 bases). V lost 4 bases, J lost 3 bases, and 13 bases lay in between. CDR1 and CDR2 from the germline V gene are LNHDA and SQIVND (reference sequence). The CDR3 runs 15 residues. CDR3 amino acids: CASSTGQGINQPQHF. CDR3 nucleotides: TGTGCCAGTAGTACTGGCCAGGGGATCAATCAGCCCCAGCATTTT.

The table lists this clonotype with a count of one. CDR3 protein: CASSYSGGPGNTEAFF. The CDR3 nucleotides read TGTGCCAGCAGTTACTCGGGGGGGCCGGGAAACACTGAAGCTTTCTTT. The chain uses TRBV6-5 and TRBJ1-1, with D perhaps TRBD1 (6 bases). Germline V gene lookup returns CDR1 MNHEY and CDR2 SVGAGI. The CDR3 totals 16 residues. The ends were cut back, 0 bases at V and 2 bases at J, with 13 bases in the middle.

The rearrangement uses TRBV7-6 and TRBJ1-1, with D hard to call. V was pared by 5 bases and J by 8 bases, with 15 bases between. This CDR3 spans 13 amino acids. Germline V lookup: CDR1 SGHVS, CDR2 FNYEAQ. CDR3 sequence (DNA): TGTGCCAGCAGCCGCCACCAGGCAACGGAAGCTTTCTTT. The encoded protein is CASSRHQATEAFF. Full variable domain (missing parts from reference TRBV7-6 and TRBJ1-1): GAGVSQSPRYKVTKRGQDVALRCDPISGHVSLYWYRQALGQGPEFLTYFNYEAQQDKSGLPNDRFSAERPEGSISTLTIQRTEQRDSAMYRCASSRHQATEAFFGQGTRLTVV.

The chain joins TRBV13 to TRBJ1-1, with D hard to call. V gave up 4 bases and J gave up 0 bases, with 15 bases separating them. Germline V gene lookup returns CDR1 PRHDT and CDR2 FYEKMQ (reference sequence). The CDR3 loop spans 16 amino acids. CDR3 sequence: CASSWQSQQLNTEAFF. The DNA of the CDR3 is TGTGCCAGCAGCTGGCAGTCCCAGCAGTTGAACACTGAAGCTTTCTTT. The whole variable domain, filled in from reference TRBV13 and TRBJ1-1, reads AAGVIQSPRHLIKEKRETATLKCYPIPRHDTVYWYQQGPGQDPQFLISFYEKMQSDKGSIPDRFSAQQFSDYHSELNMSSLELGDSALYFCASSWQSQQLNTEAFFGQGTRLTVV.

The chain links TRBV4-2 to TRBJ1-1; possible D gene TRBD1, 5 bases. The CDR3 loop spans 14 amino acids. The germline gives CDR1 LGHNA, CDR2 YNFKEQ. V was shortened by 4 bases and J by 4 bases, with 13 bases between the two germline ends. DNA of the CDR3: TGTGCCAGCAGCCCGGCGGGGCCTGTCACTGAAGCTTTCTTT. It encodes CASSPAGPVTEAFF.

The CDR3 DNA is TGTGCCAGCAGCCTAGGACAGATTGAGGGCTACGAGCAGTACTTC. This translates into CASSLGQIEGYEQYF. The rearrangement links TRBV12-3 or TRBV12-4 to TRBJ2-7; a weak D match, TRBD1 (6 bases). CDR3 length equals 15 residues. The V end was cut by 6 bases, the J end by 3 bases, with 18 bases between.

V gene TRBV9 combines with J gene TRBJ1-2, with no clear D. The CDR3 extends over 13 amino acids. V gave up 3 bases and J gave up 2 bases, with 8 bases separating them. Germline values: CDR1 SGDLS, CDR2 YYNGEE. This CDR3 reads CASSGEDNYGYTF. CDR3 nucleotides: TGTGCCAGCAGCGGAGAGGACAACTATGGCTACACCTTC. Supplemented by reference TRBV9 and TRBJ1-2, the full variable domain reads DSGVTQTPKHLITATGQRVTLRCSPRSGDLSVYWYQQSLDQGLQFLIQYYNGEERAKGNILERFSAQQFPDLHSELNLSSLELGDSALYFCASSGEDNYGYTFGSGTRLTVV.

In its sample, this clonotype was seen many times. J is TRBJ2-1 and V is TRBV7-2; tentatively, D is TRBD2 (6 bases). The CDR3 is 13 amino acids. The V gene's germline CDR1 is SGHTA and CDR2 FQGNSA. V shed 5 bases and J shed 7 bases, with 12 bases lying between them. As DNA, the CDR3 is TGTGCCAGCAGCGCGGGACTTACTAATGAGCAGTTCTTC. Its protein product is CASSAGLTNEQFF.

This clonotype has more than one count but fewer than ten. This chain links TRBV10-3 with TRBJ2-5; 9 bases match TRBD1. The J call is uncertain, as TRBJ2-7 better fits the DNA end. Germline assignment: CDR1 ENHRY and CDR2 SYGVKD. The length of the CDR3 is 15 residues. This CDR3 is CAISARDRAFYEQYF. The CDR3 bases are TGTGCCATCAGTGCCCGGGACAGGGCCTTCTACGAGCAGTACTTC.

The chain recombines TRBV2 with TRBJ1-1; tentatively, D is TRBD1 (5 bases). V dropped 7 bases and J dropped 4 bases, with 13 bases sitting between them. Germline values: CDR1 SNHLY, CDR2 FYNNEI. This CDR3 contains 13 residues. The chain's CDR3 is CASTLGEGTEAFF. The CDR3 DNA follows: TGTGCCAGCACTCTGGGGGAGGGCACTGAAGCTTTCTTT.

This clonotype was observed a handful of times. This rearrangement joins TRBV12-3 or TRBV12-4 to TRBJ2-7; D is perhaps TRBD1 (6 bases). The CDR3 runs 16 residues. The germline V and J ends were trimmed by 3 bases and 0 bases, with 15 bases remaining between them. CDR3 loop: CASSLPVPGHSYEQYF. The DNA for the CDR3 is TGTGCCAGCAGTTTGCCGGTCCCGGGACACTCCTACGAGCAGTACTTC.

This clonotype has more than one count but fewer than ten. The rearrangement joins TRBV11-2 to TRBJ2-1; 14 bases align to TRBD2. Looked up from germline, CDR1 is SGHAT and CDR2 is FQNNGV. V shed 5 bases and J 6 bases; nucleotides not matched to a gene: 12. This CDR3 has 18 residues. The CDR3 loop is CASSPLTSGGADGNEQFF. The CDR3 nucleotides are TGTGCCAGCAGCCCACTGACTAGCGGGGGGGCAGATGGCAATGAGCAGTTCTTC.